What follows are 20 T cell receptor beta chains derived from one specimen sequenced in a study of metastatic and nonmetastatic thyroid tumors. Thyroid surgery was preceded by no treatment in any patient. MiXCR reprocessed the PCR reads for TCRdb. There are approximately 35,000 clones in the sample; under 40% occur only once, and over 20% lies in the top ten. The sample taken for sequencing was tumor tissue. Every receptor here comes from a female donor with papillary thyroid cancer or a benign thyroid nodule (not recorded which). Some clones in this sample may be carry-over from other donors' samples.

The V gene is TRBV6-1, the J gene TRBJ2-7; TRBD2 matches at 7 bases. V dropped 6 bases and J dropped 0; count of bases not matched to a gene: 11. The germline V gene has CDR1 MNHNS and CDR2 SASEGT. The length of the CDR3 is 16 residues. Here the CDR3 DNA reads TGTGCCAGCAGAAGCGGGACGACCAGTAGCTCCTACGAGCAGTACTTC. Translation: CASRSGTTSSSYEQYF.

The CDR3 DNA sequence: TGTGCCAGCCTGGGCACGGGTTATACCTACAATGAGCAGTTCTTC. Its translation is CASLGTGYTYNEQFF. The chain has TRBV6-2 or TRBV6-3 and TRBJ2-1; the D is unclear. The ends were cut back, 8 bases at V and 2 bases at J, with 16 bases in the middle. The CDR3 totals 15 residues. The germline CDR1 and CDR2 sequences are MNHEY and SVGEGT.

This clone has more than one count but fewer than ten. The chain couples TRBV10-1 to TRBJ2-3; D gene uncertain. Germline lookup yields CDR1 WNHNN and CDR2 SYGVQD (reference sequence). V shed 4 bases and J shed 2 bases, with 7 bases lying between them. The CDR3 spans 13 residues. The CDR3 loop is CASSGGNTDTQYF. DNA for the CDR3: TGCGCCAGCAGTGGGGGTAACACAGATACGCAGTATTTT.

The chain is built from TRBV20-1 and TRBJ1-2; a possible D gene is TRBD1 (5 bases). The CDR3 is made up of 13 amino acids. Germline V gene sequence: CDR1 DFQATT, CDR2 SNEGSKA (reference sequence). V dropped 3 bases and J dropped 8 bases, with 16 bases sitting between them. CDR3 bases: TGCAGTGCTAGGACTCTTGATAGGGGCGGCTACACCTTC. As protein: CSARTLDRGGYTF.

The chain is built from TRBV12-3 or TRBV12-4 and TRBJ1-1; tentative D call: TRBD1 (5 bases). V lost 3 bases and J lost 0, with 14 bases in between. The CDR3 runs to 16 residues. Here the CDR3 reads CASSFLGGTLNTEAFF. The CDR3 DNA follows: TGTGCCAGCAGTTTTCTGGGGGGGACTCTGAACACTGAAGCTTTCTTT.

The sample holds a few counts of this clone. The rearrangement links TRBV6-1 to TRBJ1-5; no clear D. CDR1 MNHNS and CDR2 SASEGT come from the germline V gene. The CDR3 has 15 amino acids. Deletions cut 7 bases from V and 0 bases from J, with 13 bases between. This CDR3 is CASTRSEYSNQPQHF. CDR3 nucleotides: TGTGCCAGCACCCGGTCGGAATATAGCAATCAGCCCCAGCATTTT.

This clone was seen more than once but under ten times. The chain recombines TRBV11-2 with TRBJ2-1; no clear D. This CDR3 region has 17 residues. The V and J ends lost 0 bases and 0 bases respectively, with 12 bases between them. Germline V gene sequence: CDR1 SGHAT, CDR2 FQNNGV. This CDR3 is CASSLDLSGFSYNEQFF. DNA of the CDR3: TGTGCCAGCAGCTTAGATTTGTCCGGCTTCTCCTACAATGAGCAGTTCTTC.

The rearrangement uses TRBV11-2 and TRBJ2-7; D not resolved. From germline, CDR1 is SGHAT and CDR2 FQNNGV. The CDR3 spans 14 residues. The V end was cut by 0 bases, the J end by 2 bases, with 8 bases between. The CDR3 nucleotides read TGTGCCAGCAGCTTAGATCCAGGACCCTACGAGCAGTACTTC. Amino acids: CASSLDPGPYEQYF.

The chain uses TRBV6-5 and TRBJ1-3; D unresolved. Trimming pared 2 bases from V and 0 bases from J, leaving 11 bases between. There are 16 residues in the CDR3. Germline CDR1 MNHEY, CDR2 SVGAGI. Here the CDR3 DNA reads TGTGCCAGCAGTTACGAAGTCAGCCTCTCTGGAAACACCATATATTTT. Its protein product is CASSYEVSLSGNTIYF.

The J gene is TRBJ2-2, the V gene TRBV30; D is uncertain. This CDR3 is 13 amino acids long. Germline CDR1 and CDR2: GTSNPN and SVGIG (reference sequence). Between the trimmed V and J ends, which lost 2 bases and 6 bases, there was a span of 10 bases. The chain's CDR3 is CAWSPHPPGELFF. The CDR3 DNA reads as TGTGCCTGGAGTCCTCATCCCCCCGGGGAGCTGTTTTTT. Together with reference TRBV30 and TRBJ2-2, the CDR3 gives the full variable domain: SQTIHQWPATLVQPVGSPLSLECTVEGTSNPNLYWYRQAAGRGLQLLFYSVGIGQISSEVPQNLSASRPQDRQFILSSKKLLLSDSGFYLCAWSPHPPGELFFGEGSRLTVL.

This sequence joins TRBV12-3 or TRBV12-4 and TRBJ2-5; the D gene is possibly TRBD2 (6 bases). The CDR3 is made up of 16 amino acids. The V end lost 6 bases, the J end lost 3 bases, and 20 bases lay between the germline ends. The CDR3 region has the DNA TGTGCCAGCAGGTTCGGCGGTCGGGGACTCGAAGAGACCCAGTACTTC. Translation: CASRFGGRGLEETQYF.

CDR3 nucleotide sequence: TGTGCCAGCAGCCCCCTCACGGAGGGTTTCTACGAGCAGTACTTC. It translates to CASSPLTEGFYEQYF. The chain carries TRBV7-9 and TRBJ2-7; TRBD2 might be the D (6 bases). The CDR3 runs to 15 residues. In germline, CDR1 is SEHNR, CDR2 FQNEAQ (reference sequence). With 5 bases removed from V and 3 bases from J, the gap between germline ends came to 17 bases.

This chain joins TRBV5-1 and TRBJ1-6, with D perhaps matching TRBD1 (5 bases). This CDR3 contains 13 residues. CDR1 SGHRS and CDR2 YFSETQ come from the germline V gene. Trimming shortened V by 7 bases and J by 5 bases, and 10 bases separated the two germline ends. CDR3 region: CASRPRDNSPLHF. In nucleotides, the CDR3 is TGCGCCAGCCGTCCCAGGGATAATTCACCCCTCCACTTT.

This clone was detected a few times. CDR3 bases: TGTGCCAGTAGTGTCAGCCTGACAGGGCCTGAAGCTTTCTTT. Translated: CASSVSLTGPEAFF. This chain connects TRBV19 to TRBJ1-1; 7 bases are a match to TRBD1. This CDR3 region has 14 residues. The germline V gene encodes CDR1 LNHDA and CDR2 SQIVND (reference sequence). V lost 5 bases, J lost 6 bases, and 9 bases stayed unmatched.

There are a few counts of this clone. The chain combines TRBV19 with TRBJ1-6, with 10 bases that match TRBD1. After removal of 5 bases from V and 7 bases from J, the junction contained 2 bases not matched to a gene. The CDR3 covers 14 residues. Germline CDR1 reads LNHDA; CDR2 reads SQIVND (reference sequence). CDR3 loop: CASSPDRGNSPLHF. CDR3 bases: TGTGCCAGTAGTCCGGACAGGGGGAATTCACCCCTCCACTTT.

CDR3 residues: CASSPGLSGSNNEQFF. The CDR3 DNA reads TGTGCCAGCAGCCCCGGACTGAGCGGGAGTAATAATGAGCAGTTCTTC. This chain uses TRBV11-2 with TRBJ2-1; the match to TRBD2 covers 8 bases. V trimming: 5 bases; J trimming: 7 bases; junction bases outside the gene matches: 13. CDR1 SGHAT and CDR2 FQNNGV come from the germline V gene. This CDR3 has 16 residues. Looking up the rest from reference TRBV11-2 and TRBJ2-1 gives the full variable domain: EAGVAQSPRYKIIEKRQSVAFWCNPISGHATLYWYQQILGQGPKLLIQFQNNGVVDDSQLPKDRFSAERLKGVDSTLKIQPAKLEDSAVYLCASSPGLSGSNNEQFFGPGTRLTVL.

This chain links TRBV18 with TRBJ2-2; D is possibly TRBD1 or TRBD2 (5 bases each). The CDR3 consists of 13 residues. With 2 bases removed from V and 7 bases from J, the gap between germline ends came to 8 bases. Germline CDR1 reads KGHSH; CDR2 reads LQKENI. CDR3 DNA sequence: TGTGCCAGCTCACCATTGAGGGGCGGGGAGCTGTTTTTT. It codes for CASSPLRGGELFF. Full variable domain (rest looked up from reference TRBV18 and TRBJ2-2): NAGVMQNPRHLVRRRGQEARLRCSPMKGHSHVYWYRQLPEEGLKFMVYLQKENIIDESGMPKERFSAEFPKEGPSILRIQQVVRGDSAAYFCASSPLRGGELFFGEGSRLTVL.

The genes are TRBV28 and TRBJ1-3, with no clear D. The CDR3 contains 11 residues. The germline V gene has CDR1 MDHEN and CDR2 SYDVKM. Between the trimmed V and J ends, which lost 3 bases and 8 bases, there was a span of 5 bases. CDR3 DNA sequence: TGTGCCAGCAGTTTGGGATACACCATATATTTT. Translating it yields CASSLGYTIYF.

In this sample, this clone turned up once. The V gene is TRBV11-1, the J gene TRBJ1-2; tentatively, D is TRBD1 (5 bases). This CDR3 spans 16 amino acids. The V gene's germline CDR1 is SGHAT and CDR2 FQDESV (reference sequence). V lost 0 bases, J lost 2 bases, and 13 bases lay in between. The CDR3 DNA reads TGTGCCAGCAGCTTAGCCAGGGAGGAAATAAACTATGGCTACACCTTC. This gives the protein CASSLAREEINYGYTF.

As to this clone: One end of the junction fails to match germline, which may point to a read error. The gene calls are TRBV20-1 and TRBJ1-2, with 7 bases that match TRBD1. The CDR3 spans 13 residues. CDR1 and CDR2 from the germline V gene are DFQATT and SNEGSKA (reference sequence). As DNA, the CDR3 is TGCAGTGCTAGCTTCCAGGGGGTTGATGGTTACACCTTC. The encoded protein is CSASFQGVDGYTF.